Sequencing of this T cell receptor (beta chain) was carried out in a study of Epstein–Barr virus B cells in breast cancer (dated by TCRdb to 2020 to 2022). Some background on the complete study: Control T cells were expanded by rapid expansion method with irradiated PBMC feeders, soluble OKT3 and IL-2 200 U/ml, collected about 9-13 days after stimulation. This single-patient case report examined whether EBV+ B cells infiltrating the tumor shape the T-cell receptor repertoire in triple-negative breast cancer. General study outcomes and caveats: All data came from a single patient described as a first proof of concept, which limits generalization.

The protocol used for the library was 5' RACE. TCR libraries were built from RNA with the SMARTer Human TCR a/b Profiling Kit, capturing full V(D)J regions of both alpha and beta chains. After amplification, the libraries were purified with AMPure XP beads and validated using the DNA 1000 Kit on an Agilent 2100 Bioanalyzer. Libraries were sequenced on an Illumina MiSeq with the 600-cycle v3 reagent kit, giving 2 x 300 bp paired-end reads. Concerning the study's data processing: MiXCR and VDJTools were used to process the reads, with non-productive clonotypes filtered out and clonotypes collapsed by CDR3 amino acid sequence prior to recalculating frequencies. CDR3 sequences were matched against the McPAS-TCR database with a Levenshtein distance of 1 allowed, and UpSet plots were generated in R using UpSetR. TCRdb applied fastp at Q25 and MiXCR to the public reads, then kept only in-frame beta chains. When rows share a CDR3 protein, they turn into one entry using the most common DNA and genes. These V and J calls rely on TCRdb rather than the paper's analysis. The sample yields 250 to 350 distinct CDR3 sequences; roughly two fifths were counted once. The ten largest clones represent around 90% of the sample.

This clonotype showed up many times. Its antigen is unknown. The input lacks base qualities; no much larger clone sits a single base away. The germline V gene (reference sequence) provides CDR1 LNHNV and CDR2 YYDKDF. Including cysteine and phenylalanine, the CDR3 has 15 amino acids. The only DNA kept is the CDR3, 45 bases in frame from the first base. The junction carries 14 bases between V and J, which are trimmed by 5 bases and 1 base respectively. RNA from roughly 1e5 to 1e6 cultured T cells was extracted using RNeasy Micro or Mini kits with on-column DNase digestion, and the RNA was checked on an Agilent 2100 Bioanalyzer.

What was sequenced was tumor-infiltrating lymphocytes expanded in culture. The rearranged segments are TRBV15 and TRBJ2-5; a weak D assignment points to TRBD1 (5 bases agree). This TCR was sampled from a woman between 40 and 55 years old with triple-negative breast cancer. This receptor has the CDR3 CATSPTDGAQETQYF. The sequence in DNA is TGTGCCACCAGCCCCACAGATGGGGCCCAAGAGACCCAGTACTTC.